This T cell receptor beta chain was identified in a study of response to subunit inactivated influenza vaccine. Study outcomes and limitations: The authors suggested that every seasonal influenza vaccination recruits few new T cells.

This clonotype occurred a few times. As yet, its antigen is unknown. One entry per CDR3 protein results from TCRdb running MiXCR on the RT-PCR reads. This table has approximately 200,000 distinct CDR3 sequences, approximately 14% appearing once. Germline trimming cut 6 bases from V and 2 bases from J; bases unmatched to any gene: 9. From germline, CDR1 is MGHRA and CDR2 YSYEKL. CDR3 length equals 15 residues. The source of this sequence is a man between 50 and 59 years old who received an inactivated influenza vaccine. V and J are TRBV4-1 and TRBJ2-7; TRBD1 aligns across 8 bases. This specimen was CD8+ T cells sorted from PBMCs, taken 5 days after vaccination. In nucleotides, the CDR3 is TGCGCCAGCAGTCCCCGACAGGGGTCGACCTACGAGCAGTACTTC. Translating it yields CASSPRQGSTYEQYF.